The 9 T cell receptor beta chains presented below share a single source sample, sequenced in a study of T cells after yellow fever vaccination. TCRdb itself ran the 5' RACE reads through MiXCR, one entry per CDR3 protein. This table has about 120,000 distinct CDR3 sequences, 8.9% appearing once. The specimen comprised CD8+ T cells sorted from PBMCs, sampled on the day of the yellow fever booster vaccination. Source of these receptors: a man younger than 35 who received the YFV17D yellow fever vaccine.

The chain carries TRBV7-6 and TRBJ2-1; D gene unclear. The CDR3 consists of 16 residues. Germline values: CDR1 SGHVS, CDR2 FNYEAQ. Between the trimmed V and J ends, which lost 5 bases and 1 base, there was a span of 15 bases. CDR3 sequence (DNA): TGTGCCAGCAGCCCCGGCCCTGGACCGTCCTACAATGAGCAGTTCTTC. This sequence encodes CASSPGPGPSYNEQFF.

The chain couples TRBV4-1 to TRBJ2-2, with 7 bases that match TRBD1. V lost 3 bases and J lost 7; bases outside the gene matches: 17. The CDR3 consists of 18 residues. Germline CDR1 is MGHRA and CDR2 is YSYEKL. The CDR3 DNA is TGCGCCAGCAGCCAGACCGAGGGGGCTGGGAGCCCATACGGGGAGCTGTTTTTT. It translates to CASSQTEGAGSPYGELFF.

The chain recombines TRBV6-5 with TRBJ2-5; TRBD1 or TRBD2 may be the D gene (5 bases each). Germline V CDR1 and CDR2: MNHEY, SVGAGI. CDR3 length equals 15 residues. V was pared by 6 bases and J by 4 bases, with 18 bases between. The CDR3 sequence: CASSPNGALGETQYF. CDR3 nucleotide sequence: TGTGCCAGCAGCCCCAACGGGGCTTTAGGAGAGACCCAGTACTTC.

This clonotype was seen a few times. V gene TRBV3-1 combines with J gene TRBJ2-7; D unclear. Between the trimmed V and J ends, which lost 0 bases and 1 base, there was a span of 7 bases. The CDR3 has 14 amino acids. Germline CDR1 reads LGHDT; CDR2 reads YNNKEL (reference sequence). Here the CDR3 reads CASSQDATSYEQYF. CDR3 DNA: TGTGCCAGCAGCCAAGATGCTACGTCCTACGAGCAGTACTTC.

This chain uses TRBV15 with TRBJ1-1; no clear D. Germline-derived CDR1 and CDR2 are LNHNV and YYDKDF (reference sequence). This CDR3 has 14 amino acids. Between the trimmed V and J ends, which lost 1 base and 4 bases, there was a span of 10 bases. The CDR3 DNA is TGTGCCACCAGCAGAGCTAAGTTCGGCACTGAAGCTTTCTTT. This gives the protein CATSRAKFGTEAFF.

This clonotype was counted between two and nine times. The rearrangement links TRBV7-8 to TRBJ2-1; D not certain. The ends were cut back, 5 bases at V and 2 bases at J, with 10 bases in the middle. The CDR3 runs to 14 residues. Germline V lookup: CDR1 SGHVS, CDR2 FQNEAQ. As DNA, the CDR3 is TGTGCCAGCAGCGGCGCTGGAACCTACAATGAGCAGTTCTTC. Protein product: CASSGAGTYNEQFF.

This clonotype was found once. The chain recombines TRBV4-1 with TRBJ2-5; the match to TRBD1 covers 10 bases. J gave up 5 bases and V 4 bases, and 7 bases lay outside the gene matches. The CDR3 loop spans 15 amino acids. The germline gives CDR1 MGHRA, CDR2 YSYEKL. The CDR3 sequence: CASSPRDRGWETQYF. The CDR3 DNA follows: TGCGCCAGCAGCCCCCGGGACAGGGGCTGGGAGACCCAGTACTTC.

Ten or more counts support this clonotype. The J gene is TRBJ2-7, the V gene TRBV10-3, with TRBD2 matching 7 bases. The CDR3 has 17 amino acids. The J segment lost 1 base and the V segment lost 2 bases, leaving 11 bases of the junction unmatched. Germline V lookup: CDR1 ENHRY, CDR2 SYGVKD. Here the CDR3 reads CAISELVLGGKSYEQYF. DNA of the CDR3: TGTGCCATCAGTGAGCTAGTCCTGGGGGGGAAATCCTACGAGCAGTACTTC.

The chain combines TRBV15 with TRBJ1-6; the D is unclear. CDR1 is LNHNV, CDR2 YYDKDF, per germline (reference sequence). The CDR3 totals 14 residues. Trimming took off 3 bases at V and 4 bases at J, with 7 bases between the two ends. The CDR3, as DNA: TGTGCCACCAGCAGTGGACGGTATAATTCACCCCTCCACTTT. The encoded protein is CATSSGRYNSPLHF.